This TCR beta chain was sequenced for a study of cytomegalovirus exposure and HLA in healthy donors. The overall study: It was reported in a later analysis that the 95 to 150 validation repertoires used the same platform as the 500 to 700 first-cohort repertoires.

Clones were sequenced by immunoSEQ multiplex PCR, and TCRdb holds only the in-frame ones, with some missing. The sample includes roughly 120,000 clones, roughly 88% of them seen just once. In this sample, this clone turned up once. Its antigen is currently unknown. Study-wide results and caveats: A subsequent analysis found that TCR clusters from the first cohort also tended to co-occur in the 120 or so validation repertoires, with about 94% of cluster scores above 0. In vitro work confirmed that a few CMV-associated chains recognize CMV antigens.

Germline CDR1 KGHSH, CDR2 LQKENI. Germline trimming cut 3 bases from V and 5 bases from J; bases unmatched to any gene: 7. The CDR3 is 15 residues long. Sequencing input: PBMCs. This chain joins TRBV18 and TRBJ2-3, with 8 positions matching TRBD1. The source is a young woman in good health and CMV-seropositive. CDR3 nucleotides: TGTGCCAGCTCACCCTTGGGAACAGGGGGAGATACGCAGTATTTT. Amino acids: CASSPLGTGGDTQYF.